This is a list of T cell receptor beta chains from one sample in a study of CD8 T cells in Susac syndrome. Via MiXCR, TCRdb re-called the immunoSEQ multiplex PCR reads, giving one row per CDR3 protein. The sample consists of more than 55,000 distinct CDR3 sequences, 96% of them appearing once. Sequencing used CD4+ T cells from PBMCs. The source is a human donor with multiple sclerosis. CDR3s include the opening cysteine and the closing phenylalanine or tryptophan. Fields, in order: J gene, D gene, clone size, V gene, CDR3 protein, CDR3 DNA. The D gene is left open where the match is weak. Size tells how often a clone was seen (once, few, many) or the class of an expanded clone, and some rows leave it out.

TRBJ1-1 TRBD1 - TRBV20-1 CSARDSGGNTEAFF TGCAGTGCCCGGGACAGCGGGGGGAACACTGAAGCTTTCTTT
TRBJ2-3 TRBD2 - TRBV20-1 CSAPQSGGAGTQYF TGCAGTGCCCCCCAGAGCGGGGGGGCCGGTACGCAGTATTTT
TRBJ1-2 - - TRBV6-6 CASSRDTGLNSGYTF TGTGCCAGCAGCCGCGACACCGGACTAAATAGTGGCTACACCTTC
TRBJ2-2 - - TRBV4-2 CASSQAADRNTGELFF TGTGCCAGCAGCCAAGCAGCGGACAGGAACACCGGGGAGCTGTTTTTT
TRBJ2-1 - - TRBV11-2 CASSFRQNQNEQFF TGTGCCAGCAGCTTCCGACAGAATCAAAATGAGCAGTTCTTC
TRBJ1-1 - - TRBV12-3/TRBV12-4 CASSLQRQSEAFF TGTGCCAGCAGTTTACAGCGGCAGTCAGAAGCTTTCTTT
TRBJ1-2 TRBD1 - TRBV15 CATSGTGYYGYTF TGTGCCACCAGCGGGACAGGGTACTATGGCTACACCTTC
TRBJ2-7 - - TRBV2 CASSERSQQYF TGTGCCAGCAGTGAGAGATCCCAGCAGTACTTC
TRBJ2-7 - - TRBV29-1 CSVVTFPVYEQYF TGCAGCGTTGTAACCTTTCCGGTCTACGAGCAGTACTTC
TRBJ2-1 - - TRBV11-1 CASSLEPSAYNEQFF TGTGCCAGCAGCTTAGAACCATCGGCTTACAATGAGCAGTTCTTC
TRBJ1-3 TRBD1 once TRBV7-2 CASSPRDRRDTIYF TGTGCCAGCAGCCCTAGGGACAGGAGGGACACCATATATTTT
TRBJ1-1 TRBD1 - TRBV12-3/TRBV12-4 CASSLTGGHTEAFF TGTGCCAGCAGTTTAACAGGGGGTCACACTGAAGCTTTCTTT
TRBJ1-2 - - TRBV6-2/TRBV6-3 CASSYDHRHPAANYGYTF TGTGCCAGCAGTTACGACCACAGGCACCCTGCAGCTAACTATGGCTACACCTTC
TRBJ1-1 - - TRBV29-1 CSVVGAGTEAFF TGCAGCGTTGTGGGGGCCGGCACTGAAGCTTTCTTT
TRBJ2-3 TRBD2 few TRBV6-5 CASRKTSVGDTQYF TGTGCCAGCAGAAAGACTAGCGTAGGCGATACGCAGTATTTT
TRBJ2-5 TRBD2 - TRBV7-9 CASSSYRLAGVQETQYF TGTGCCAGCAGCTCCTACCGACTAGCGGGGGTCCAAGAGACCCAGTACTTC
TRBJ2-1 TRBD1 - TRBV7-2 CASSTGQGAHEQFF TGTGCCAGCAGCACTGGACAGGGGGCACATGAGCAGTTCTTC
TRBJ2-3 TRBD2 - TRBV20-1 CSAPPGLAKDTQYF TGCAGTGCTCCCCCGGGACTAGCGAAAGATACGCAGTATTTT
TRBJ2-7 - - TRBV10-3 CAISESKRDEQYF TGTGCCATCAGTGAGTCTAAGAGGGACGAGCAGTACTTC
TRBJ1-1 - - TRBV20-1 CSARDAGDTEAFF TGCAGTGCTAGAGATGCGGGGGACACTGAAGCTTTCTTT
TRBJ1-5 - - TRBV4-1 CASSQGRVSPQHF TGCGCCAGCAGCCAAGGGAGGGTTTCGCCCCAGCATTTT
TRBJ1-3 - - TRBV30 CAWDRSFSGNTIYF TGTGCCTGGGACCGTAGCTTCTCTGGAAACACCATATATTTT
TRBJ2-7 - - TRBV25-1 CASSGQSPHEQYF TGTGCCAGCAGCGGACAGTCTCCCCACGAGCAGTACTTC
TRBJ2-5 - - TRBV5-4 CASSPPGQGETQYF TGTGCCAGCAGCCCGCCAGGGCAGGGAGAGACCCAGTACTTC
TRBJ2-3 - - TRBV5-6 CASSLGQKYTDTQYF TGTGCCAGCAGCTTGGGACAGAAGTACACAGATACGCAGTATTTT
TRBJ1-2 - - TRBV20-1 CSAREGVYYGYTF TGCAGTGCTAGAGAAGGGGTTTACTATGGCTACACCTTC
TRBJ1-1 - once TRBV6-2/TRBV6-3 CASSYSTGNTEAFF TGTGCCAGCAGTTACTCGACAGGGAACACTGAAGCTTTCTTT
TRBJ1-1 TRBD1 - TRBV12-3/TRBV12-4 CASSTGTGSGAFF TGTGCCAGCAGCACCGGGACAGGCAGTGGAGCTTTCTTT
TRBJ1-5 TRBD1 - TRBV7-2 CASSLDTGVDQPQHF TGTGCCAGCAGCTTAGACACAGGGGTCGATCAGCCCCAGCATTTT
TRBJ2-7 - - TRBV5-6 CASSLRNF TGTGCCAGCAGCTTGAGGAACTTC
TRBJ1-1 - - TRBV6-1 CAIQGFMNTEAFF TGTGCCATCCAGGGGTTCATGAACACTGAAGCTTTCTTT
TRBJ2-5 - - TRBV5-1 CASSLSGPGETQYF TGCGCCAGCAGCTTGTCGGGACCGGGAGAGACCCAGTACTTC
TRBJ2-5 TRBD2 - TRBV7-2 CASSLEGTSGVGSQYF TGTGCCAGCAGCTTAGAAGGGACTAGCGGTGTTGGGTCCCAGTACTTC
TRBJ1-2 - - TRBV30 CAWSPAGTTFNYGYTF TGTGCCTGGAGTCCCGCCGGGACAACTTTTAACTATGGCTACACCTTC
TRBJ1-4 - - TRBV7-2 CASTPGGATNEKLFF TGTGCCAGCACCCCGGGGGGTGCAACTAATGAAAAACTGTTTTTT
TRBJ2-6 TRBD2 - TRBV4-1 CASSQGLAGGLSGANVLTF TGCGCCAGCAGCCAAGGACTAGCGGGGGGCCTCTCTGGGGCCAACGTCCTGACTTTC
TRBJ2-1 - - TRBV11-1 CASSLGGLGIDEQFF TGTGCCAGCAGCTTAGGCGGTCTAGGTATTGATGAGCAGTTCTTC
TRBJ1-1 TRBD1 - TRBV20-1 CSAQGYRQGEAFF TGCAGTGCTCAGGGTTACCGACAGGGTGAAGCTTTCTTT
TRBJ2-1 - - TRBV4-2 CASSQDIGTGRNEQFF TGTGCCAGCAGCCAAGATATAGGCACAGGCAGAAATGAGCAGTTCTTC
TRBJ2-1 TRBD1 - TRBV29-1 CSVDRRLGQFF TGCAGCGTGGACAGGCGTCTAGGGCAGTTCTTC
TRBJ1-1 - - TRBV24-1 CATSTGGLRDSNTEAFF TGTGCCACCAGTACCGGGGGGCTACGAGACTCGAACACTGAAGCTTTCTTT
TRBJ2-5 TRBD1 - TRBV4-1 CASSHGQGAWAKRGGPETQYF TGCGCCAGCAGCCACGGACAGGGGGCCTGGGCCAAACGCGGAGGGCCGGAGACCCAGTACTTC
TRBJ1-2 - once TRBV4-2 CASSNEGGNYGYTF TGTGCCAGCAGCAATGAGGGGGGGAACTATGGCTACACCTTC
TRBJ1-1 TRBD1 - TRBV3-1 CASGAWTGHRENTEAFF TGTGCCAGCGGAGCATGGACAGGGCACAGGGAGAACACTGAAGCTTTCTTT
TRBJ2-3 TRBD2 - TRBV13 CASSAWTSGGGSDTQYF TGTGCCAGCAGCGCTTGGACTAGCGGGGGGGGGTCCGATACGCAGTATTTT
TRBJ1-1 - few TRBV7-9 CASSFSNTEAFF TGTGCCAGCAGTTTTTCTAACACTGAAGCTTTCTTT
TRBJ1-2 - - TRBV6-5 CASKKGDRGYTF TGTGCCAGCAAGAAGGGAGACCGGGGCTACACCTTC
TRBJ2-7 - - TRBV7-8 CASSLDRRSPHEQYF TGTGCCAGCAGCTTAGACCGCCGTTCACCCCACGAGCAGTACTTC
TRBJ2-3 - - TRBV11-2 CASSSETRDTQYF TGTGCCAGCAGCTCCGAGACTCGGGATACGCAGTATTTT
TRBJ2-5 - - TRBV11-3 CASSRSETQYF TGTGCCAGCAGCAGGTCGGAGACCCAGTACTTC
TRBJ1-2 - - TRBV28 CASSLKGSYGYTF TGTGCCAGCAGTTTAAAGGGATCCTATGGCTACACCTTC
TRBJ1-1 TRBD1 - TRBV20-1 CSASATGGTEAFF TGCAGTGCTAGCGCCACAGGGGGCACTGAAGCTTTCTTT
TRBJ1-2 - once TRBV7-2 CASSLSIDYGYTF TGTGCCAGCAGCTTATCGATCGACTATGGCTACACCTTC
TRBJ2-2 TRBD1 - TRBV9 CASSVRTGNTGELFF TGTGCCAGCAGCGTCAGGACAGGGAACACCGGGGAGCTGTTTTTT
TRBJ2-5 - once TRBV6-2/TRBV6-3 CASSYGQETQYF TGTGCCAGCAGTTACGGCCAAGAGACCCAGTACTTC
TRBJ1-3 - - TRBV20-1 CSAPAVPAWDTIYF TGCAGTGCTCCAGCGGTACCCGCGTGGGACACCATATATTTT